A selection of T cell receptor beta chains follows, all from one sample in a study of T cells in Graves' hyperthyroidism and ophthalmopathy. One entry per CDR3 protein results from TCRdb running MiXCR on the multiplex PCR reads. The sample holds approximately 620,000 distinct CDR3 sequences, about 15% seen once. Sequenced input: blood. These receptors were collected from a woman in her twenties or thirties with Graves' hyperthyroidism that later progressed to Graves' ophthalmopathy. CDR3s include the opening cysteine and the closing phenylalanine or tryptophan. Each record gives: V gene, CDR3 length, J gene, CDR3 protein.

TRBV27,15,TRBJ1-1,CASSPVEGANTEAFF
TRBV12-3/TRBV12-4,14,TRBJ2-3,CASRHDSYTDTQYF
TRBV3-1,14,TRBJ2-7,CASSQEGGTYEQYF
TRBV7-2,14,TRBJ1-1,CASSSGVPNTEAFF
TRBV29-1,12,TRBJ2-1,CSVEEGAGGQFF
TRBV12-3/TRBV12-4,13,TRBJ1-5,CASSLLSSQPQHF
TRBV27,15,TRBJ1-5,CASSPSTGGNQPQHF
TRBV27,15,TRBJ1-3,CASSLATGTGNTIYF
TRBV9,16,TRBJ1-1,CASSVGPMGANTEAFF
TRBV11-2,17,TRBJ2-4,CASSLRLAGGPSNIQYF
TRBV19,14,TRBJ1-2,CASSRGQGVYGYTF
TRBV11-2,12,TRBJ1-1,CASTPQGTEAFF
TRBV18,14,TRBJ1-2,CASSPPTGDDGYTF
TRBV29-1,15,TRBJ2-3,CSVSRLAESTDTQYF
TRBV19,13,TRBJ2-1,CASSRGQGDEQFF
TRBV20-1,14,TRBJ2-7,CSAVRLGDPNTQYF
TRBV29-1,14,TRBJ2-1,CSVVGRLEANEQFF
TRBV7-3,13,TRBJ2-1,CASGLSSYNEQFF
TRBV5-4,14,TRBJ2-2,CASSLADFTGELFF
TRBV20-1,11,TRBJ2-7,CSAGSGYEQYF
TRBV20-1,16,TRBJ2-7,CSATPTTGTTNYEQYF
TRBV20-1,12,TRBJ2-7,CSALRGPYEQYF
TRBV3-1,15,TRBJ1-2,CASSPRDRFNYGYTF
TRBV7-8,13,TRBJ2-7,CASSSPQMGEQYF
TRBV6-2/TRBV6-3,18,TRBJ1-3,CASSSPRTGVFSGNTIYF
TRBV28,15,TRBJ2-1,CASSQSGGSYNEQFF
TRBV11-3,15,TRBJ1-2,CASSRQGDLNYGYTF
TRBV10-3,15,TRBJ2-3,CAISESGQSTDTQYF
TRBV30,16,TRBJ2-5,CAWSVKILRLQETQYF
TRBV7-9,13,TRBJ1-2,CASSLAQDYGYTF
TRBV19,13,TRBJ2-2,CASSPRENGELFF
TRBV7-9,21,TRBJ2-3,CASSFYICSAGEAGGADTQYF
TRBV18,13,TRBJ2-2,CASSPDPGGELFF
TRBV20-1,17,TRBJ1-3,CSDGQGGDLSSGNTIYF